The present T cell receptor (beta chain) was sequenced within a study of blood T cell repertoires in COVID-19. The V gene's germline CDR1 is SGHDT and CDR2 YYEEEE. V gave up 3 bases and J gave up 4 bases, with 13 bases separating them. The CDR3 loop spans 14 amino acids. In this sample, this clone turned up a few times. In the study's own analysis: Quantification of nucleated cells was approximated via reference gene primer amplification. The table came from immunoSEQ multiplex PCR; TCRdb's copy has only in-frame clones and leaves some out. Clone size and V and J calls were adopted from that table, with D and trimming inferred from the DNA. The sample contains roughly 120,000 clones, 75% to 90% of which appear only once.

Sequenced input: peripheral blood. This TCR came from a human donor in a cohort sampled during active COVID-19. The chain joins TRBV5-6 to TRBJ1-1; no clear D gene. CDR3 sequence: CASSYTGPGTEAFF. In DNA, the CDR3 is TGTGCCAGCAGCTACACCGGCCCGGGCACTGAAGCTTTCTTT.